The 22 T cell receptor beta chains presented below share a single source sample, sequenced in a study of blood T cell repertoires in COVID-19. Only in-frame clones appear in the TCRdb table, and some are missing; sequencing was by immunoSEQ multiplex PCR. Among 120,000 to 150,000 clones listed, about 83% were seen once. Material: PBMCs or T cells enriched from blood (not recorded which). These TCRs come from a woman between 45 and 60 years old who had been exposed to COVID-19.

This clone was seen only once. The chain recombines TRBV9 with TRBJ2-7, with TRBD1 as a possible D gene (6 bases). The CDR3 is 15 amino acids. Trimming removed 3 bases at V and 3 bases at J, with 16 bases between. Per germline, CDR1 SGDLS and CDR2 YYNGEE. The CDR3 region has the DNA TGTGCCAGCAGCGCATCAGGGGTTTCATTCTACGAGCAGTACTTC. Protein: CASSASGVSFYEQYF.

This clone was observed a handful of times. The rearrangement links TRBV3-1 (or the pseudogene TRBV3-2) to TRBJ1-2; TRBD1 matches at 9 bases. The CDR3 contains 15 residues. Germline values: CDR1 LGHDT, CDR2 YNNKEL (reference sequence). The V segment lost 4 bases and the J segment 4 bases; nucleotides outside the gene matches: 7. CDR3 DNA sequence: TGTGCCAGCAGCCTTACAGGGGGCGTCGGCTATGGCTACACCTTC. Translation gives CASSLTGGVGYGYTF.

The CDR3 nucleotides read TGTGCCAGCAGCACCTGGGGAGCGGGAGGGAGCACCGGGGAGCTGTTTTTT. Encoded protein: CASSTWGAGGSTGELFF. The rearrangement uses TRBV7-2 and TRBJ2-2, with 10 bases matching TRBD2. CDR1 and CDR2 from the germline V gene are SGHTA and FQGNSA. The trim removed 5 bases at V and 4 bases at J, leaving 10 bases unmatched. This CDR3 has 17 amino acids.

This chain uses TRBV12-5 with TRBJ2-2, with D unresolved. Germline V gene data show CDR1 as LGHNT and CDR2 as FRNRAP. V was pared by 6 bases and J by 3 bases, with 8 bases between. CDR3 length: 13 residues. The CDR3 protein is CASGRGYTGELFF. Here the CDR3 DNA reads TGTGCTAGTGGCAGAGGTTACACCGGGGAGCTGTTTTTT.

Here the CDR3 reads CAWSVGGDGQPQHF. In DNA, the CDR3 is TGTGCCTGGAGTGTAGGGGGGGATGGACAGCCCCAGCATTTT. The rearrangement uses TRBV30 and TRBJ1-5; D possibly corresponds to TRBD1 (6 bases). V lost 0 bases and J 7 bases, leaving 13 bases between the germline ends. Germline V gives CDR1 GTSNPN, CDR2 SVGIG (reference sequence). The CDR3 is 14 residues long.

The J gene is TRBJ1-2, the V gene TRBV4-1, with D maybe TRBD1 (5 bases). The CDR3 sequence is 15 residues long. From germline, CDR1 is MGHRA and CDR2 YSYEKL. The V and J ends lost 4 bases and 5 bases respectively, with 17 bases between them. CDR3 sequence (DNA): TGCGCCAGCAGCCCTACCGGGGGGGTACGATATGGCTACACCTTC. It yields the protein CASSPTGGVRYGYTF.

The V gene is TRBV30, the J gene TRBJ1-6, with 9 positions matching TRBD1. Germline trimming cut 1 base from V and 10 bases from J; bases unmatched to any gene: 8. The length of the CDR3 is 15 residues. CDR1 is GTSNPN, CDR2 SVGIG, per germline (reference sequence). Here the CDR3 reads CAWSAGTGRRSPLHF. The DNA for the CDR3 is TGTGCCTGGAGTGCCGGGACAGGGCGTCGATCACCCCTCCACTTT.

The gene calls are TRBV7-2 and TRBJ2-1, with D perhaps matching TRBD2 (8 bases). CDR3 length: 15 amino acids. V shed 5 bases and J shed 5 bases, with 16 bases lying between them. Germline CDR1 reads SGHTA; CDR2 reads FQGNSA. The CDR3 nucleotides read TGTGCCAGCAGCCGGACAGGAGCGGGGGACAATGAGCAGTTCTTC. It yields the protein CASSRTGAGDNEQFF.

The chain combines TRBV18 with TRBJ1-1, with D maybe TRBD1 (6 bases). The V and J ends lost 4 bases and 6 bases respectively, with 15 bases between them. From germline, CDR1 is KGHSH and CDR2 LQKENI. The CDR3 loop spans 14 amino acids. As DNA, the CDR3 is TGTGCCAGCTCACTAAAGGGGGGGAGCGCTGAAGCTTTCTTT. Protein sequence: CASSLKGGSAEAFF.

The chain has TRBV7-9 and TRBJ1-4; TRBD1 might be the D (6 bases). Germline CDR1 and CDR2: SEHNR and FQNEAQ (reference sequence). The CDR3 has 16 residues. Trimming left V 5 bases short and J 10 bases short, with 23 bases between. In DNA form, the CDR3 reads TGTGCCAGCAGCCATCTCCAGGGGAGAGCGGGGGTAAAACTGTTTTTT. Translating gives CASSHLQGRAGVKLFF.

The V call is TRBV19, the J call TRBJ2-1; TRBD2 matches at 7 bases. Germline V CDR1 and CDR2: LNHDA, SQIVND (reference sequence). V shed 4 bases and J 5 bases; nucleotides not matched to a gene: 8. This CDR3 has 15 residues. The CDR3 protein is CASSTLPSGDNEQFF. The DNA for the CDR3 is TGTGCCAGTAGTACCCTCCCTAGCGGAGACAATGAGCAGTTCTTC. Full variable domain (remainder filled in from reference TRBV19 and TRBJ2-1): DGGITQSPKYLFRKEGQNVTLSCEQNLNHDAMYWYRQDPGQGLRLIYYSQIVNDFQKGDIAEGYSVSREKKESFPLTVTSAQKNPTAFYLCASSTLPSGDNEQFFGPGTRLTVL.

The chain combines TRBV3-1 (or the pseudogene TRBV3-2) with TRBJ2-5, with TRBD2 as a possible D gene (6 bases). The CDR3 totals 15 residues. V was trimmed by 0 bases and J by 5 bases, leaving 13 bases between them. Germline lookup yields CDR1 LGHDT and CDR2 YNNKEL (reference sequence). This CDR3 reads CASSQDGLSGETQYF. The CDR3 DNA sequence: TGTGCCAGCAGCCAAGACGGACTATCGGGCGAGACCCAGTACTTC.

The genes are TRBV15 and TRBJ2-3; no clear D gene. CDR3 length equals 16 residues. CDR1 is LNHNV, CDR2 YYDKDF, per germline (reference sequence). With 6 bases removed from V and 0 bases from J, the gap between germline ends came to 16 bases. The DNA of the CDR3 is TGTGCCACCAGTCCAGATCGGGTAGCCAGCACAGATACGCAGTATTTT. It specifies CATSPDRVASTDTQYF.

This clone was seen only once. The chain carries TRBV6-1 and TRBJ2-5; 10 nucleotides line up with TRBD1. The CDR3 loop spans 19 amino acids. The trim removed 2 bases at V and 1 base at J, leaving 13 bases unmatched. Germline CDR1 MNHNS, CDR2 SASEGT. CDR3 nucleotide sequence: TGTGCCAGCAGTGAAAGGGGGACAGGGGTCCTAACAACCCAAGAGACCCAGTACTTC. Its protein product is CASSERGTGVLTTQETQYF.

The chain couples TRBV7-2 to TRBJ2-6, with D tentatively TRBD2 (5 bases). V lost 5 bases, J lost 0 bases, and 11 bases lay in between. This CDR3 contains 16 residues. The germline V gene encodes CDR1 SGHTA and CDR2 FQGNSA. CDR3 in DNA: TGTGCCAGCAGCCCTCGAGGGTCCTCTGGGGCCAACGTCCTGACTTTC. Translating gives CASSPRGSSGANVLTF.

The J gene is TRBJ1-1, the V gene TRBV27, with TRBD1 matching over 7 bases. Germline V lookup: CDR1 MNHEY, CDR2 SMNVEV (reference sequence). The ends lost 5 bases at V and 9 bases at J; junction bases unmatched: 6. CDR3 length: 12 residues. CDR3 loop: CASSEQGRQAFF. CDR3 nucleotide sequence: TGTGCCAGCAGTGAACAGGGGAGGCAAGCTTTCTTT.

The chain couples TRBV18 to TRBJ1-5; D gene ambiguous. This CDR3 has 15 amino acids. In germline, CDR1 is KGHSH, CDR2 LQKENI. V was trimmed by 6 bases and J by 2 bases, leaving 14 bases between them. The CDR3 bases are TGTGCCAGCTCGCCCGGGATGCAGGGCAATCAGCCCCAGCATTTT. Translated: CASSPGMQGNQPQHF.

CDR3 residues: CASNEGSYNSPLHF. The CDR3, as DNA: TGCGCCAGCAACGAGGGATCCTATAATTCACCCCTCCACTTT. The chain carries TRBV5-1 and TRBJ1-6; D unresolved. The CDR3 sequence is 14 residues long. The V end was cut by 6 bases, the J end by 1 base, with 8 bases between. Per germline, CDR1 SGHRS and CDR2 YFSETQ. Variable domain in full (rest from reference TRBV5-1 and TRBJ1-6): KAGVTQTPRYLIKTRGQQVTLSCSPISGHRSVSWYQQTPGQGLQFLFEYFSETQRNKGNFPGRFSGRQFSNSRSEMNVSTLELGDSALYLCASNEGSYNSPLHFGNGTRLTVT.

There are a few counts of this clone. This chain connects TRBV14 to TRBJ1-2; perhaps TRBD1 as D (6 bases). Germline V gene sequence: CDR1 SGHDN, CDR2 FVKESK. This CDR3 comprises 13 residues. With 1 base removed from V and 8 bases from J, the gap between germline ends came to 11 bases. The CDR3 DNA follows: TGTGCCAGCAGCCAAGGGGCAGGGGAAGGCTACACCTTC. It encodes CASSQGAGEGYTF.

The chain carries TRBV4-3 and TRBJ2-1, with D tentatively TRBD2 (5 bases). CDR1 is LGHNA, CDR2 YSLEER, per germline. The CDR3 is 15 residues long. Trimming left V 0 bases short and J 2 bases short, with 8 bases between. The CDR3 DNA is TGCGCCAGCAGCCAAGATCGGGGAACCTACAATGAGCAGTTCTTC. This encodes CASSQDRGTYNEQFF.

The chain employs TRBV7-2 and TRBJ2-3; TRBD2 might be the D (7 bases). Germline values: CDR1 SGHTA, CDR2 FQGNSA. The CDR3 contains 17 residues. V lost 3 bases, J lost 7 bases, and 23 bases lay in between. The CDR3 spells CASSLEWGRGKLNTQYF. The CDR3 nucleotides read TGTGCCAGCAGCTTGGAATGGGGGCGGGGGAAGTTAAATACGCAGTATTTT.

The chain joins TRBV5-8 to TRBJ1-3; D not resolved. V lost 0 bases, J lost 0 bases, and 7 bases lay in between. The germline V gene encodes CDR1 SGHTS and CDR2 YDEGEE. The CDR3 length is 15 residues. In DNA form, the CDR3 reads TGTGCCAGCAGCTTGGCCCCAGACTCTGGAAACACCATATATTTT. Its protein product is CASSLAPDSGNTIYF.